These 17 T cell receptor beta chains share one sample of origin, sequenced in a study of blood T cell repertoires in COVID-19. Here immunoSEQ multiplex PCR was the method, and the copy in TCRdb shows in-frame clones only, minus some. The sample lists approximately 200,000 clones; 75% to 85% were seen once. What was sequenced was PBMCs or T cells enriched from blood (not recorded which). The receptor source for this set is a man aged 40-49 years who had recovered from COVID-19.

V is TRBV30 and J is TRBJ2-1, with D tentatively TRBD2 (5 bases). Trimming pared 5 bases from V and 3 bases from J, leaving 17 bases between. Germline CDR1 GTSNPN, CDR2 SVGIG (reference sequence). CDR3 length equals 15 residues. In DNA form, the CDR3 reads TGTGCCTGGGAACTAGGGAGCGGAAACTACAATGAGCAGTTCTTC. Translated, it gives CAWELGSGNYNEQFF.

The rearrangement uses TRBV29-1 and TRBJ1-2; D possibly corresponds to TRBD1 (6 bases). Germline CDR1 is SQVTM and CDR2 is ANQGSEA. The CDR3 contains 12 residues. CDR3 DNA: TGCAGTGCTTGGACAGCTCGGGATGGCTACACCTTC. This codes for CSAWTARDGYTF.

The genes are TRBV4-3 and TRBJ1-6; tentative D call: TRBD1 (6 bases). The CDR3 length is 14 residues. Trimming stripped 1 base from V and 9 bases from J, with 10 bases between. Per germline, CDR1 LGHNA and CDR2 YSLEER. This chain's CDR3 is CASSQGQASSPLHF. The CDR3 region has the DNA TGCGCCAGCAGCCAAGGACAGGCCAGTTCACCCCTCCACTTT.

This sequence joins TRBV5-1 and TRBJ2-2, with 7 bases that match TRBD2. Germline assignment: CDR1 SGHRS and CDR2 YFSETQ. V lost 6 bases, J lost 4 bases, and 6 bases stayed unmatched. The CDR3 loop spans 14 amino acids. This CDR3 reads CASNGGLRTGELFF. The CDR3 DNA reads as TGCGCCAGCAATGGGGGACTACGCACCGGGGAGCTGTTTTTT.

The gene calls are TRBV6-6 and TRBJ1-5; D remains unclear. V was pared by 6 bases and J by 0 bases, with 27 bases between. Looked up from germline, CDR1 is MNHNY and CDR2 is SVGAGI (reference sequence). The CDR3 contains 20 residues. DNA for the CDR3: TGTGCCAGCAGACGACACGTCGGGTTGGAGATCCGCTATAGCAATCAGCCCCAGCATTTT. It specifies CASRRHVGLEIRYSNQPQHF.

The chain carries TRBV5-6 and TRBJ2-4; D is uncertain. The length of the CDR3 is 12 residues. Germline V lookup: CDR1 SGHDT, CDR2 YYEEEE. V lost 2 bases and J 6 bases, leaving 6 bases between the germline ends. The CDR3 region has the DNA TGTGCCAGCAGCTTTAGTCGAAACATTCAGTACTTC. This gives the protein CASSFSRNIQYF.

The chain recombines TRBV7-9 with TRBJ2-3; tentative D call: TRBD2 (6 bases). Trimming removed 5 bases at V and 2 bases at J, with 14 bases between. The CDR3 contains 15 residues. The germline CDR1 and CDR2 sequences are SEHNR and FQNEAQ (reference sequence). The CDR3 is CASSRGGSSTDTQYF. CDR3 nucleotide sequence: TGTGCCAGCAGCCGTGGGGGGAGTTCCACAGATACGCAGTATTTT.

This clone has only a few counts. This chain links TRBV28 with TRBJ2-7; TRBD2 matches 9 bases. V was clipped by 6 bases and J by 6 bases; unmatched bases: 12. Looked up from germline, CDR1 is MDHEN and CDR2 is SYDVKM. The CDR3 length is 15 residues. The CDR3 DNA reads TGTGCCAGCAGAAAAGGGGGACTAGCCAGTGGCGAGCAGTACTTC. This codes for CASRKGGLASGEQYF.

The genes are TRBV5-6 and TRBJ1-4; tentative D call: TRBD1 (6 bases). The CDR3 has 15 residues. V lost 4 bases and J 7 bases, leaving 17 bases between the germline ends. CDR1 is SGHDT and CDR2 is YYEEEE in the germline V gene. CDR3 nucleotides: TGTGCCAGCAGCCCGACGTACAGGGCTAGTGAAAAACTGTTTTTT. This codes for CASSPTYRASEKLFF. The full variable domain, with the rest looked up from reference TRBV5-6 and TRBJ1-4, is DAGVTQSPTHLIKTRGQQVTLRCSPKSGHDTVSWYQQALGQGPQFIFQYYEEEERQRGNFPDRFSGHQFPNYSSELNVNALLLGDSALYLCASSPTYRASEKLFFGSGTQLSVL.

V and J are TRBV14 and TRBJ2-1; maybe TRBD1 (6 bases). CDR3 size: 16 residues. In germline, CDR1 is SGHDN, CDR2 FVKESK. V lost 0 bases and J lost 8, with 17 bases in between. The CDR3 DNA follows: TGTGCCAGCAGCCAAGATAGGCCAGGGGCAGGTTATGAGCAGTTCTTC. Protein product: CASSQDRPGAGYEQFF.

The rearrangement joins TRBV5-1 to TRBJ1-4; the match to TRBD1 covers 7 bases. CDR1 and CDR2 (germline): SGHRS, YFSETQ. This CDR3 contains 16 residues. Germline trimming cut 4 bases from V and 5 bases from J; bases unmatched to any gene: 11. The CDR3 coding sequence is TGCGCCAGCAGCCCTAACGTCGGGACAGCGAATGAAAAACTGTTTTTT. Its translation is CASSPNVGTANEKLFF.

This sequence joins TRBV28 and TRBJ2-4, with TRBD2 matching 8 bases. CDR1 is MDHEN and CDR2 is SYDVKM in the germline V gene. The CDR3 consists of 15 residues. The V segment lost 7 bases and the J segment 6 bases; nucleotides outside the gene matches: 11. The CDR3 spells CASTLRGGSTNIQYF. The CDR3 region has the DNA TGTGCCAGCACACTACGGGGGGGCAGCACAAACATTCAGTACTTC.

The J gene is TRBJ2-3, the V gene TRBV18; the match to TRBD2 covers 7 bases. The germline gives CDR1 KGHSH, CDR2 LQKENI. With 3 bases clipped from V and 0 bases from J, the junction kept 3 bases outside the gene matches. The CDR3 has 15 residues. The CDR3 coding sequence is TGTGCCAGCTCACCCCTTAGCGGGAGCACAGATACGCAGTATTTT. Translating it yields CASSPLSGSTDTQYF.

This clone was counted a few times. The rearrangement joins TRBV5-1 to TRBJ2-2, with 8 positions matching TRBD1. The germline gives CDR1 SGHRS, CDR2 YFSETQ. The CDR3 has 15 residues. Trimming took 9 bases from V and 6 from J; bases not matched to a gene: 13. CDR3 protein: CATRRLTGDSGELFF. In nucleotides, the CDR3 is TGCGCCACCCGTCGGCTGACAGGGGACTCCGGGGAGCTGTTTTTT.

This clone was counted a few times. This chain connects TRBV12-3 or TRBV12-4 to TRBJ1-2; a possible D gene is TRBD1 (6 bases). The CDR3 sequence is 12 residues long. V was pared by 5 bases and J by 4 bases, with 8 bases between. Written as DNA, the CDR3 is TGTGCCAGCAGTCTACAGGGCTATGGCTACACCTTC. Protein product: CASSLQGYGYTF.

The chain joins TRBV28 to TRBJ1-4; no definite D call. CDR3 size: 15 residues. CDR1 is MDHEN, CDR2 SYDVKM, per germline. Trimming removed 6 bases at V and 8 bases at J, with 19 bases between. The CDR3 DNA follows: TGTGCCAGCAGCCTAGTGGGATACAGAGGGGAAAAACTGTTTTTT. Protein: CASSLVGYRGEKLFF.

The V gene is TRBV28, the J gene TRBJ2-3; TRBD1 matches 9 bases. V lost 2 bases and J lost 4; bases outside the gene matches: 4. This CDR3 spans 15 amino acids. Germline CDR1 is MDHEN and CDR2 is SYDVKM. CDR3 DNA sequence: TGTGCCAGCAGTTTAGGGGGACAGGGAGCAGATACGCAGTATTTT. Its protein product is CASSLGGQGADTQYF.